The next 25 T cell receptor beta chains were all read from a single sample in a study of blood T cell repertoires in COVID-19. The protocol was immunoSEQ multiplex PCR, while the TCRdb copy is restricted to in-frame clones and leaves out a portion. Of about 190,000 clones in the sample, around 86% are singletons; the top ten hold about 9.7%. Sequencing used PBMCs or T cells enriched from blood (not recorded which). These receptors all stem from a woman in her thirties who had recovered from COVID-19.

This chain uses TRBV28 with TRBJ2-1, with 9 bases identical to TRBD2. V lost 8 bases, J lost 9 bases, and 11 bases stayed unmatched. Germline V lookup: CDR1 MDHEN, CDR2 SYDVKM. The length of the CDR3 is 14 residues. CDR3 bases: TGTGCCAGCGGATTAGCGGGAGTAGATCGTGAGCAGTTCTTC. It translates to CASGLAGVDREQFF.

The J gene is TRBJ2-1, the V gene TRBV5-6, with a weak D call TRBD1 (5 bases). Per the germline V gene, CDR1 is SGHDT and CDR2 is YYEEEE. The ends were cut back, 0 bases at V and 6 bases at J, with 7 bases in the middle. The CDR3 spans 13 residues. CDR3: CASSLAGFNEQFF. DNA for the CDR3: TGTGCCAGCAGCTTGGCAGGGTTCAATGAGCAGTTCTTC.

V usage is TRBV5-1 and J usage is TRBJ1-1; D is unresolved. The CDR3 is 14 residues long. CDR1 is SGHRS, CDR2 YFSETQ, per germline. V lost 7 bases, J lost 3 bases, and 16 bases lay in between. For the CDR3, the DNA is TGCGCCAGCTCCCCTCCGGGGAGGGACACTGAAGCTTTCTTT. Encoded protein: CASSPPGRDTEAFF. The entire variable domain, with the rest obtained from reference TRBV5-1 and TRBJ1-1, is as follows: KAGVTQTPRYLIKTRGQQVTLSCSPISGHRSVSWYQQTPGQGLQFLFEYFSETQRNKGNFPGRFSGRQFSNSRSEMNVSTLELGDSALYLCASSPPGRDTEAFFGQGTRLTVV.

This chain connects TRBV5-4 to TRBJ2-7, with 8 nucleotides matching TRBD2. The germline V gene has CDR1 SGHNT and CDR2 YYREEE (reference sequence). With V trimmed by 2 bases and J by 4 bases, 8 bases remained unmatched. This CDR3 region has 15 residues. Here the CDR3 DNA reads TGTGCCAGCAGCTTTAGCGGGAAAAAGGTATACGAGCAGTACTTC. This codes for CASSFSGKKVYEQYF.

The rearrangement uses TRBV28 and TRBJ1-2; D remains unclear. V lost 2 bases and J lost 2, with 6 bases in between. The CDR3 totals 13 residues. Germline CDR1 is MDHEN and CDR2 is SYDVKM. CDR3 nucleotides: TGTGCCAGCAGTTTAGGCGGGAACTATGGCTACACCTTC. It specifies CASSLGGNYGYTF.

The genes are TRBV24-1 and TRBJ1-1, with 8 nucleotides matching TRBD1. The CDR3 has 14 residues. V was clipped by 8 bases and J by 5 bases; unmatched bases: 9. Germline loops: CDR1 KGHDR, CDR2 SFDVKD. CDR3 nucleotides: TGTGCCACCAACCCGGACAGGGTATGTACTGAAGCTTTCTTT. This gives the protein CATNPDRVCTEAFF.

The gene calls are TRBV7-3 and TRBJ2-1, with 10 bases matching TRBD1. J gave up 6 bases and V 8 bases, and 4 bases lay outside the gene matches. This CDR3 contains 13 residues. The germline gives CDR1 SGHTA, CDR2 FQGTGA. The CDR3 sequence is CASGTGATNEQFF. The CDR3 coding sequence is TGTGCCAGCGGGACAGGGGCGACCAATGAGCAGTTCTTC.

The V call is TRBV2, the J call TRBJ2-5; D unclear. V was pared by 3 bases and J by 7 bases, with 6 bases between. The germline gives CDR1 SNHLY, CDR2 FYNNEI. This CDR3 contains 11 residues. CDR3 DNA: TGTGCCAGCAGTGACAGAGGGACCCAGTACTTC. Encoded protein: CASSDRGTQYF.

V gene TRBV6-5 combines with J gene TRBJ2-2; D is uncertain. There are 15 residues in the CDR3. V was cut by 7 bases and J by 0 bases, with 12 bases left in between. Germline V gives CDR1 MNHEY, CDR2 SVGAGI. The CDR3 here is CASKVETTNTGELFF. CDR3 bases: TGTGCCAGCAAGGTTGAGACAACGAACACCGGGGAGCTGTTTTTT.

The rearrangement uses TRBV28 and TRBJ2-7; TRBD2 is a possible D gene (6 bases). Germline CDR1 MDHEN, CDR2 SYDVKM. The CDR3 is 13 residues long. Trimming left V 3 bases short and J 4 bases short, with 10 bases between. CDR3 residues: CASSLTGLYEQYF. CDR3 nucleotide sequence: TGTGCCAGCAGTTTGACGGGACTTTACGAGCAGTACTTC.

This sequence joins TRBV7-9 and TRBJ2-3, with unresolved D. The germline V and J ends were trimmed by 1 base and 4 bases, with 6 bases remaining between them. CDR3 length: 13 amino acids. Germline V gene data show CDR1 as SEHNR and CDR2 as FQNEAQ (reference sequence). CDR3 sequence (DNA): TGTGCCAGCAGCTTAGTAGTCTCAGATACGCAGTATTTT. Its translation: CASSLVVSDTQYF. The variable domain in full, completed from reference TRBV7-9 and TRBJ2-3, reads DTGVSQNPRHKITKRGQNVTFRCDPISEHNRLYWYRQTLGQGPEFLTYFQNEAQLEKSRLLSDRFSAERPKGSFSTLEIQRTEQGDSAMYLCASSLVVSDTQYFGPGTRLTVL.

The chain recombines TRBV19 with TRBJ1-2; D uncertain. The CDR3 sequence is 12 residues long. V lost 10 bases to trimming and J lost 5 bases, with 14 bases between them. Germline V gene data show CDR1 as LNHDA and CDR2 as SQIVND (reference sequence). Here the CDR3 reads CATLWGEYGYTF. The CDR3 nucleotides are TGTGCCACCCTTTGGGGAGAGTATGGCTACACCTTC.

The chain recombines TRBV13 with TRBJ2-1; 10 bases map to TRBD2. The CDR3 covers 19 residues. The V and J ends lost 0 bases and 7 bases, in that order; junction bases with no gene match: 15. Germline CDR1 reads PRHDT; CDR2 reads FYEKMQ (reference sequence). CDR3 sequence reads: CASSLGPASGSPNWNEQFF. CDR3 DNA sequence: TGTGCCAGCAGCTTAGGCCCGGCTAGCGGGAGCCCAAACTGGAATGAGCAGTTCTTC.

The sample holds a few counts of this clone. The chain uses TRBV5-3 and TRBJ1-6, with 11 positions matching TRBD1. TRBV5-3 is identified as an open reading frame with a role that is uncertain. Unmatched junction bases numbered 8, after V lost 5 bases and J lost 10 bases. The CDR3 has 15 residues. The CDR3 here is CARRPGQGAGSPLHF. The CDR3 DNA is TGTGCCAGAAGACCCGGACAGGGGGCAGGATCACCCCTCCACTTT.

V and J are TRBV28 and TRBJ1-5, with 7 bases matching TRBD1. Germline CDR1 and CDR2: MDHEN and SYDVKM. The CDR3 loop spans 14 amino acids. J was trimmed by 5 bases and V by 6 bases; bases with no gene match: 7. CDR3 region: CASSADRVYQPQHF. Written as DNA, the CDR3 is TGTGCCAGCAGCGCAGACAGGGTTTATCAGCCCCAGCATTTT.

The rearrangement links TRBV27 to TRBJ2-5, with 7 nucleotides matching TRBD2. This CDR3 contains 12 residues. Per germline, CDR1 MNHEY and CDR2 SMNVEV (reference sequence). V lost 6 bases, J lost 8 bases, and 6 bases stayed unmatched. CDR3 bases: TGTGCCAGCAGCTACAGCGGGGAAACCCAGTACTTC. Its translation: CASSYSGETQYF.

This clone was picked up a small number of times. This chain connects TRBV7-8 to TRBJ2-3, with 7 bases fitting TRBD2. The germline CDR1 and CDR2 sequences are SGHVS and FQNEAQ. V was pared by 1 base and J by 4 bases, with 8 bases of the junction left unmatched. The CDR3 loop spans 16 amino acids. In DNA, the CDR3 is TGTGCCAGCAGCTTAGATGGGGGGAGGGCCTCAGATACGCAGTATTTT. Amino acids: CASSLDGGRASDTQYF. Full variable domain (rest looked up from reference TRBV7-8 and TRBJ2-3): GAGVSQSPRYKVAKRGQDVALRCDPISGHVSLFWYQQALGQGPEFLTYFQNEAQLDKSGLPSDRFFAERPEGSVSTLKIQRTQQEDSAVYLCASSLDGGRASDTQYFGPGTRLTVL.

The chain links TRBV3-1 (or the pseudogene TRBV3-2) to TRBJ2-3, with 9 bases that match TRBD1. The V segment lost 3 bases and the J segment 0 bases; nucleotides outside the gene matches: 7. Germline CDR1 is LGHDT and CDR2 is YNNKEL (reference sequence). The CDR3 is 17 residues long. The CDR3 loop reads CASSQGWGQGSTDTQYF. The CDR3 DNA is TGTGCCAGCAGCCAGGGATGGGGACAGGGAAGCACAGATACGCAGTATTTT.

The chain combines TRBV5-6 with TRBJ2-5, with 11 bases identical to TRBD2. The CDR3 runs 15 residues. The V gene's germline CDR1 is SGHDT and CDR2 YYEEEE. V lost 4 bases to trimming and J lost 3 bases; unmatched junction nucleotides: 5. The CDR3 sequence is CASSPPSGRKETQYF. CDR3 DNA sequence: TGTGCCAGCAGCCCCCCTAGCGGGAGGAAAGAGACCCAGTACTTC. The entire variable domain, with the rest obtained from reference TRBV5-6 and TRBJ2-5, is as follows: DAGVTQSPTHLIKTRGQQVTLRCSPKSGHDTVSWYQQALGQGPQFIFQYYEEEERQRGNFPDRFSGHQFPNYSSELNVNALLLGDSALYLCASSPPSGRKETQYFGPGTRLLVL.

This clone was seen once. The rearrangement uses TRBV28 and TRBJ2-1; 13 bases fit TRBD2. The CDR3 has 18 amino acids. Germline values: CDR1 MDHEN, CDR2 SYDVKM. The trim removed 6 bases at V and 4 bases at J, leaving 12 bases unmatched. CDR3 nucleotides: TGTGCCAGCAGAGGGACTAGCGGGGCGGGGAGGGGATACAATGAGCAGTTCTTC. It specifies CASRGTSGAGRGYNEQFF.

V and J are TRBV9 and TRBJ2-2; D remains ambiguous. V lost 3 bases, J lost 6 bases, and 6 bases lay in between. The CDR3 is 12 amino acids. Germline V gene sequence: CDR1 SGDLS, CDR2 YYNGEE. The CDR3 sequence is CASSDRSGELFF. For the CDR3, the DNA is TGTGCCAGCAGCGATAGATCCGGGGAGCTGTTTTTT.

V and J are TRBV10-3 and TRBJ2-3; 13 bases agree with TRBD2. V trimming: 6 bases; J trimming: 0 bases; junction bases outside the gene matches: 12. Germline V gene data show CDR1 as ENHRY and CDR2 as SYGVKD. The CDR3 has 19 residues. Here the CDR3 reads CAISSGLAGDLISTDTQYF. The CDR3 nucleotides read TGTGCCATCAGCTCCGGACTAGCGGGAGATTTGATTAGCACAGATACGCAGTATTTT.

The V gene is TRBV7-3, the J gene TRBJ1-1; unclear D gene. Trimming took off 1 base at V and 3 bases at J, with 6 bases between the two ends. The CDR3 contains 13 residues. Germline CDR1 SGHTA, CDR2 FQGTGA. The CDR3 sequence is CASSLSRDTEAFF. The CDR3 nucleotides read TGTGCCAGCAGCTTAAGCCGGGACACTGAAGCTTTCTTT.

The genes are TRBV24-1 and TRBJ2-1; D is uncertain. Germline V gene data show CDR1 as KGHDR and CDR2 as SFDVKD. The CDR3 spans 13 residues. Deletions cut 4 bases from V and 5 bases from J, with 8 bases between. The CDR3 here is CATSELLNNEQFF. CDR3 DNA: TGTGCCACCAGTGAACTTCTTAACAATGAGCAGTTCTTC.

This clone has only one observation. The rearrangement links TRBV6-1 to TRBJ2-7; 8 nucleotides match TRBD2. V lost 1 base, J lost 6 bases, and 5 bases stayed unmatched. Germline CDR1 reads MNHNS; CDR2 reads SASEGT. The CDR3 sequence is 14 residues long. CDR3 sequence (DNA): TGTGCCAGCAGTGAAGGGACTAGCACGAGCGAGCAGTACTTC. Encoded protein: CASSEGTSTSEQYF.